This is a list of T cell receptor beta chains from one sample in a study of control samples from healthy donors and cancer patients. Some clones are missing from TCRdb's copy, which holds only in-frame ones; the method was immunoSEQ multiplex PCR. The sample gives approximately 90,000 clones, around nine tenths of which show up once; roughly 21% is in the top ten. The sample taken for sequencing was blood. These TCRs come from a man aged 25-45 years in good health. CDR3s include the opening cysteine and the closing phenylalanine or tryptophan. D genes are given only for firm matches. Expanded clones are given a class, and other clones once, few, many or no size at all.

clone_size,d_call,j_call,v_call,cdr3_length,cdr3_aa,cdr3_nt
few,NA,TRBJ1-6,TRBV4-2,16,CASSQDFSGVGSPLHF,TGTGCCAGCAGCCAAGACTTTAGTGGGGTCGGATCACCCCTCCACTTT
NA,NA,TRBJ1-2,TRBV2,14,CASSPQGFRYGYTF,TGTGCCAGCAGTCCCCAGGGTTTTCGGTATGGCTACACCTTC
NA,NA,TRBJ2-7,TRBV5-1,17,CASSLNLTGTLTYEQYF,TGCGCCAGCAGCTTGAACCTTACAGGGACCCTAACCTACGAGCAGTACTTC
NA,NA,TRBJ2-3,TRBV5-1,13,CASSLSGSDTQYF,TGCGCCAGCAGCCTTAGTGGGTCAGATACGCAGTATTTT
NA,NA,TRBJ2-2,TRBV25-1,15,CASSQGGRDTGELFF,TGTGCCAGCTCCCAGGGGGGCAGGGACACCGGGGAGCTGTTTTTT
once,TRBD1,TRBJ2-3,TRBV27,15,CASSARDRHTDTQYF,TGTGCCAGCAGTGCCCGGGACAGACACACAGATACGCAGTATTTT
NA,NA,TRBJ2-1,TRBV5-6,11,CASTFHNEQFF,TGTGCCAGCACCTTTCACAATGAGCAGTTCTTC
many,NA,TRBJ2-2,TRBV27,18,CASSLGLGRSVNTGELFF,TGTGCCAGCAGTTTAGGTTTGGGCAGGTCCGTTAACACCGGGGAGCTGTTTTTT
NA,NA,TRBJ2-2,TRBV12-3/TRBV12-4,13,CASSDRHTGELFF,TGTGCCAGCAGTGACAGACACACCGGGGAGCTGTTTTTT
NA,TRBD1,TRBJ2-5,TRBV27,14,CASSSGTGAETQYF,TGTGCCAGCAGTTCAGGGACAGGGGCAGAGACCCAGTACTTC
NA,TRBD1,TRBJ1-2,TRBV18,14,CASSPSGTEPSSTF,TGTGCCAGCTCACCGTCCGGGACAGAACCTTCAAGCACCTTC
NA,NA,TRBJ2-3,TRBV7-9,14,CASRDSSYTDTQYF,TGTGCCAGCAGGGACAGCAGTTACACAGATACGCAGTATTTT
NA,TRBD1,TRBJ1-5,TRBV29-1,14,CSVEGTGVGQPQHF,TGCAGCGTTGAAGGGACAGGGGTTGGTCAGCCCCAGCATTTT
NA,TRBD1,TRBJ1-2,TRBV5-4,15,CASSGGTGAQYGYTF,TGTGCCAGCAGCGGGGGGACAGGGGCCCAATATGGCTACACCTTC
NA,NA,TRBJ2-5,TRBV10-2,15,CASSDGRLGLETQYF,TGCGCCAGCAGTGACGGAAGACTAGGCTTGGAGACCCAGTACTTC
few,NA,TRBJ1-2,TRBV10-3,12,CAIYEGTYGYTF,TGTGCCATCTATGAGGGTACCTATGGCTACACCTTC
NA,NA,TRBJ1-2,TRBV6-1,14,CASSEAPGNYGYTF,TGTGCCAGCAGTGAAGCTCCAGGGAACTATGGCTACACCTTC
NA,TRBD2,TRBJ2-5,TRBV3-1/TRBV3-2,15,CASSQSAGAQETQYF,TGTGCCAGCAGCCAATCAGCGGGGGCCCAAGAGACCCAGTACTTC
NA,NA,TRBJ1-1,TRBV7-2,16,CASSLAGALFPTEAFF,TGTGCCAGCAGCCTCGCAGGGGCCCTCTTTCCCACTGAAGCTTTCTTT
NA,NA,TRBJ2-7,TRBV12-3/TRBV12-4,12,CASSFRTDEQYF,TGTGCCAGCAGTTTTAGAACAGACGAGCAGTACTTC
NA,TRBD1,TRBJ2-3,TRBV14,16,CASSYHRGRGTDTQYF,TGTGCCAGCAGCTACCACAGGGGAAGGGGCACAGATACGCAGTATTTT
NA,NA,TRBJ1-3,TRBV18,14,CASSQGRTDNTIYF,TGTGCCAGCTCCCAGGGGAGGACGGACAACACCATATATTTT
NA,NA,TRBJ2-1,TRBV5-1,15,CASSLSGFSYNEQFF,TGCGCCAGCAGCTTGAGCGGTTTCTCCTACAATGAGCAGTTCTTC
NA,NA,TRBJ2-1,TRBV7-3,14,CASSLLWTDNEQFF,TGTGCCAGCAGCCTCCTCTGGACCGACAATGAGCAGTTCTTC
once,NA,TRBJ2-5,TRBV5-1,15,CASSTGTSPGETQYF,TGCGCCAGCAGCACTGGGACGTCCCCCGGGGAGACCCAGTACTTC
NA,TRBD1,TRBJ2-2,TRBV3-1/TRBV3-2,16,CASSLRQGVGTGELFF,TGTGCCAGCAGCCTCCGACAGGGGGTGGGGACCGGGGAGCTGTTTTTT
many,NA,TRBJ2-3,TRBV2,14,CASSADVPTDTQYF,TGTGCCAGCAGTGCTGATGTCCCCACAGATACGCAGTATTTT
medium-sized,NA,TRBJ1-5,TRBV7-2,13,CASSLDGGPPQHF,TGTGCCAGCAGCTTAGACGGTGGCCCGCCCCAGCATTTT
NA,NA,TRBJ2-5,TRBV7-9,12,CASSLVRETQYF,TGTGCCAGCAGCTTAGTGAGAGAGACCCAGTACTTC
NA,NA,TRBJ1-2,TRBV6-5,13,CASSYNRANGYTF,TGTGCCAGCAGTTATAACAGGGCCAATGGCTACACCTTC
NA,NA,TRBJ1-3,TRBV7-8,15,CASSPGEISGNTIYF,TGTGCCAGCAGCCCCGGTGAAATCTCTGGAAACACCATATATTTT
NA,TRBD1,TRBJ1-2,TRBV2,13,CASRGDSSYGYTF,TGTGCCAGCAGGGGGGACAGCAGCTATGGCTACACCTTC
NA,TRBD2,TRBJ2-3,TRBV6-2/TRBV6-3,15,CASSYSVAGGGTQYF,TGTGCCAGCAGTTACTCGGTAGCGGGGGGTGGTACGCAGTATTTT
NA,TRBD2,TRBJ2-7,TRBV10-3,14,CAIRSGGLSYEQYF,TGTGCCATCCGGAGCGGGGGGCTCTCCTACGAGCAGTACTTC
many,TRBD1,TRBJ1-2,TRBV28,12,CASSPRDRHPHF,TGTGCCAGCAGTCCCAGGGACAGACACCCTCACTTC
NA,NA,TRBJ1-5,TRBV27,17,CASSLKPGSQGNQPQHF,TGTGCCAGCAGTTTAAAACCAGGGTCCCAGGGTAATCAGCCCCAGCATTTT
NA,TRBD2,TRBJ2-5,TRBV6-1,14,CASSFLSGQETQYF,TGTGCCAGCAGTTTCCTTAGCGGGCAAGAGACCCAGTACTTC
NA,NA,TRBJ2-7,TRBV7-2,16,CASSLSEAWGFYEQYF,TGTGCCAGCAGCTTGAGTGAGGCGTGGGGGTTTTACGAGCAGTACTTC
NA,TRBD1,TRBJ2-5,TRBV5-1,16,CASSLGDRVRQETQYF,TGCGCCAGCAGCTTGGGGGACAGGGTTCGACAAGAGACCCAGTACTTC
NA,NA,TRBJ2-3,TRBV4-2,13,CASSPVAADTQYF,TGTGCCAGCAGCCCTGTGGCGGCAGATACGCAGTATTTT
NA,NA,TRBJ1-3,TRBV7-9,15,CASSLGAITGNTIYF,TGTGCCAGCAGCTTAGGGGCGATCACTGGAAACACCATATATTTT
NA,NA,TRBJ2-7,TRBV3-1/TRBV3-2,16,CASSQGGLGFSYEQYF,TGTGCCAGCAGCCAAGGAGGGTTGGGGTTCTCCTACGAGCAGTACTTC
NA,NA,TRBJ2-3,TRBV30,18,CAWSVARGAGASTDTQYF,TGTGCCTGGAGTGTAGCTAGGGGGGCAGGGGCTAGCACAGATACGCAGTATTTT
NA,NA,TRBJ2-1,TRBV18,14,CASSPFDRDNEQFF,TGTGCCAGCTCACCATTTGACAGAGACAATGAGCAGTTCTTC
few,TRBD1,TRBJ2-5,TRBV3-1/TRBV3-2,17,CASSRGQGFFRGETQYF,TGTGCCAGCAGCCGTGGACAGGGGTTTTTCCGAGGGGAGACCCAGTACTTC
NA,TRBD2,TRBJ2-3,TRBV29-1,14,CSVVQSGGSDTQYF,TGCAGCGTTGTTCAGAGCGGGGGGTCCGATACGCAGTATTTT
NA,NA,TRBJ1-2,TRBV3-1/TRBV3-2,13,CASSSFSADGYTF,TGTGCCAGCAGCTCCTTCTCCGCCGATGGCTACACCTTC
many,NA,TRBJ1-5,TRBV19,15,CASRVQGRWNQPQHF,TGTGCCAGTAGGGTACAGGGAAGGTGGAATCAGCCCCAGCATTTT